This T cell receptor beta chain was sequenced for a study of cytomegalovirus exposure and HLA in healthy donors. Overall study results and limits: Donors belonging to an Asian-associated ancestry cluster reportedly showed fewer N-insertions in productive TCRs than the roughly 670-donor mean, according to what a later analysis found. In most subjects, TCR beta sequences reportedly gave accurate predictions of HLA-A and HLA-B alleles. The study recorded 160 or so TCR beta chains that were cytomegalovirus-associated. Many donors shared some public TCRs, even though most TCR sequences were rare.

With 60 Vbeta and 13 Jbeta primers, the PCR was carried out. Some clones are missing from TCRdb's copy, which holds only in-frame ones; the method was immunoSEQ multiplex PCR. This sample has about 150,000 clones, with 65% to 80% found just once. This clone was observed once. Antigen: not known. Losses at the gene ends were 3 bases for V and 8 bases for J; bases not matched to a gene: 7. CDR1 and CDR2 from the germline V gene are SGHDN and FVKESK. The CDR3 contains 15 residues. This TCR was sampled from a woman aged 40 to 50 in good health and CMV-seropositive. The sequencing sample was made of PBMCs. This chain connects TRBV14 to TRBJ2-1; the match to TRBD2 covers 10 bases. The chain's CDR3 is CASSHMSGGVYEQFF. The CDR3 DNA reads as TGTGCCAGCAGCCACATGAGCGGGGGGGTCTATGAGCAGTTCTTC.